The TCR beta chain under discussion was sequenced for a study of cytomegalovirus exposure and HLA in healthy donors. The CDR3 consists of 18 residues. Germline-derived CDR1 and CDR2 are MGHRA and YSYEKL. V lost 0 bases to trimming and J lost 0 bases; unmatched junction nucleotides: 7. Healthy donors of bone marrow made up the group. Whole-study findings and limits: In an earlier analysis, about 87% or about 30%: the productive usage of most TCR beta V segments. The authors later linked a missense DCLRE1C variant to TCR beta V- and J-gene trimming.

This clone was picked up one time. Its matching antigen is unknown. With 60 Vbeta and 13 Jbeta primers, the PCR was carried out. Clones were sequenced by immunoSEQ multiplex PCR, and TCRdb holds only the in-frame ones, with some missing. The sample contains some 120,000 clones, 77% of which appear only once. The clonotype comes from a man between 18 and 29 years old in good health and CMV-seropositive. The sequencing sample was made of PBMCs. The rearrangement uses TRBV4-1 and TRBJ1-4, with 7 bases that match TRBD1. The CDR3 coding sequence is TGCGCCAGCAGCCAAGATCGACAGGGCGTCGCAACTAATGAAAAACTGTTTTTT. Protein sequence: CASSQDRQGVATNEKLFF.